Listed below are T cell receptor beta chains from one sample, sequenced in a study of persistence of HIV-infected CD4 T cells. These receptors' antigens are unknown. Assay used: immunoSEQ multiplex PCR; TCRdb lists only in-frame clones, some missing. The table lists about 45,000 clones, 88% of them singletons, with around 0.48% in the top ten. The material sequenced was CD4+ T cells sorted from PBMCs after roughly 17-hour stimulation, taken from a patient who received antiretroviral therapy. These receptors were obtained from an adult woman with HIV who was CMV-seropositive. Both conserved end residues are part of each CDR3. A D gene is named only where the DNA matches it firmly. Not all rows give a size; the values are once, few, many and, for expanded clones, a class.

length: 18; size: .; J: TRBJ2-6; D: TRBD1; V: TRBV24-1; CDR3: CATSDSQGARAGANVLTF; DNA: TGTGCCACCAGTGATTCCCAGGGGGCCAGGGCTGGGGCCAACGTCCTGACTTTC
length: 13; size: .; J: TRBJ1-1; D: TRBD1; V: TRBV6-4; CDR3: CASSAQGATEAFF; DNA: TGTGCCAGCAGCGCCCAGGGGGCTACTGAAGCTTTCTTT
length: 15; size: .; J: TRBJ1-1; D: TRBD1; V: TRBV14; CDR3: CASSQRTGGNTEAFF; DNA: TGTGCCAGCAGCCAGCGGACAGGAGGGAACACTGAAGCTTTCTTT
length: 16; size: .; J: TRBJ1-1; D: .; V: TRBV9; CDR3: CASSPRTDVMNTEAFF; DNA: TGTGCCAGCAGCCCCCGGACAGACGTAATGAACACTGAAGCTTTCTTT
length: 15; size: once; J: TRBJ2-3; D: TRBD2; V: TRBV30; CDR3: CASRLAGGRADTQYF; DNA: TGTGCCTCGCGACTAGCGGGGGGGAGGGCAGATACGCAGTATTTT
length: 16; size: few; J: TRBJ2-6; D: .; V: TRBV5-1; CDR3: CASSLGHEGEANVLTF; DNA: TGCGCCAGCAGCTTAGGACACGAGGGCGAGGCCAACGTCCTGACTTTC
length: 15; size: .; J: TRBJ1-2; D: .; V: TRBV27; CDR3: CASAVSGSSNYGYTF; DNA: TGTGCCTCAGCAGTTTCTGGGAGCTCTAACTATGGCTACACCTTC
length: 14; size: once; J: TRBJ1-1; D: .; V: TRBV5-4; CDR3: CASSLVGVNTEAFF; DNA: TGTGCCAGCAGCTTGGTCGGCGTTAACACTGAAGCTTTCTTT
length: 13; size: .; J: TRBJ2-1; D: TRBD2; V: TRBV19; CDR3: CATSRGDVNEQFF; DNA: TGTGCCACCAGCCGGGGGGATGTCAATGAGCAGTTCTTC
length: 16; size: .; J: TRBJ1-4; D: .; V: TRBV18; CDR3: CASSPMSSGQNEKLFF; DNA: TGTGCCAGCTCACCAATGAGTTCCGGTCAGAATGAAAAACTGTTTTTT
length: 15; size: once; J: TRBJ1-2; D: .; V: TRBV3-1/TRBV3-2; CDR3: CASSQGGRELYGYTF; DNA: TGTGCCAGCAGCCAAGGTGGACGGGAGCTCTATGGCTACACCTTC
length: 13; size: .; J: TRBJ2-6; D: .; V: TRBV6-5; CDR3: CAIESSGANVLTF; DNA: TGTGCCATCGAAAGCTCTGGGGCCAACGTCCTGACTTTC
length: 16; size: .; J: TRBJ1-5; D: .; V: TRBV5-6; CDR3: CASSFRGRHSNQPQHF; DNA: TGTGCCAGCAGCTTCAGGGGACGACATAGCAATCAGCCCCAGCATTTT
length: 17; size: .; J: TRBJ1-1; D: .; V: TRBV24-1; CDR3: CATSDLRKDSARTEAFF; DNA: TGTGCCACCAGTGATTTGCGTAAGGACAGCGCGAGAACTGAAGCTTTCTTT
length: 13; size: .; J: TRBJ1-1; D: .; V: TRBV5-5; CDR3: CASSFDGNTEAFF; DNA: TGTGCCAGCAGCTTCGACGGGAACACTGAAGCTTTCTTT
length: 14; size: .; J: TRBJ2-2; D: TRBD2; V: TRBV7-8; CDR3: CASRLAENTGELFF; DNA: TGTGCCAGCAGACTAGCGGAGAACACCGGGGAGCTGTTTTTT
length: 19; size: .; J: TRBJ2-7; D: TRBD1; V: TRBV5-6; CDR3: CASSSELRAGTGSLYEQYF; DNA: TGTGCCAGCAGCTCCGAACTACGAGCCGGGACAGGGTCTCTCTACGAGCAGTACTTC
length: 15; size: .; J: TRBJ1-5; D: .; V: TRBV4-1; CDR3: CASSQDRRVNQPQHF; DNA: TGCGCCAGCAGCCAAGATCGCAGGGTTAATCAGCCCCAGCATTTT
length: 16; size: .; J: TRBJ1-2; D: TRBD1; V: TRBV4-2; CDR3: CASSQDVDRVGSRYTF; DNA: TGTGCCAGCAGCCAAGATGTCGACAGGGTAGGTTCCCGCTACACCTTC
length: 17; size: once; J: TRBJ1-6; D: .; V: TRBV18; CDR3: CASSPYPDSSSASPLHF; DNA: TGTGCCAGCTCACCTTATCCTGACAGTAGCAGTGCGTCACCCCTCCACTTT
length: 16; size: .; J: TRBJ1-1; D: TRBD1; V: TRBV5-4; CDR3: CASSLFPGQGNTEAFF; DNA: TGTGCCAGCAGCTTATTCCCGGGACAGGGGAACACTGAAGCTTTCTTT
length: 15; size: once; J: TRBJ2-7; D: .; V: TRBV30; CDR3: CAFTGTPDSPYEQYF; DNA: TGTGCCTTCACCGGGACGCCGGACAGCCCCTACGAGCAGTACTTC
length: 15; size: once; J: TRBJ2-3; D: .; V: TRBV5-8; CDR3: CASSSEATGTDTQYF; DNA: TGTGCCAGCAGCTCGGAGGCCACCGGCACAGATACGCAGTATTTT
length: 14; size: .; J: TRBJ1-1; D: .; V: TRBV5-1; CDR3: CASSLVQMNTEAFF; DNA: TGCGCCAGCAGCTTGGTCCAGATGAACACTGAAGCTTTCTTT
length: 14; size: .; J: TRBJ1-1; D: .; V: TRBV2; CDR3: CASRTGQQNTEAFF; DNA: TGTGCCAGCAGGACAGGACAGCAGAACACTGAAGCTTTCTTT
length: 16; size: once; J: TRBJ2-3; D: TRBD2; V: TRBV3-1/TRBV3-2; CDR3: CASSQGTSSGTDTQYF; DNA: TGTGCCAGCAGCCAGGGGACTAGCTCGGGCACAGATACGCAGTATTTT
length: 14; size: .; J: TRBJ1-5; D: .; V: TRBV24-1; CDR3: CATSDLRVNQPQHF; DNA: TGTGCCACCAGTGATTTGAGGGTCAATCAGCCCCAGCATTTT
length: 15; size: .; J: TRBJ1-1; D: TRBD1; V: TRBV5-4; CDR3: CASRGQGRDRTEAFF; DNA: TGTGCCAGCAGGGGACAGGGGAGGGATCGAACTGAAGCTTTCTTT
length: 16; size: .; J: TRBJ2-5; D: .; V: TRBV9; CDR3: CASSVSGGGPQETQYF; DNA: TGTGCCAGCAGCGTATCCGGCGGGGGCCCTCAAGAGACCCAGTACTTC
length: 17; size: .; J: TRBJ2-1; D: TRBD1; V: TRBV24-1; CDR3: CATSARFRDRVSNEQFF; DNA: TGTGCCACCAGTGCCCGATTCCGGGACAGGGTTAGCAATGAGCAGTTCTTC
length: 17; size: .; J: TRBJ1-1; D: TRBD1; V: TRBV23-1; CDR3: CASSQGARDRDYTEAFF; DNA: TGCGCCAGCAGTCAAGGGGCCCGAGACAGGGACTACACTGAAGCTTTCTTT
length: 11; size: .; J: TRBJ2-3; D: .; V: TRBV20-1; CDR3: CSARGGETQYF; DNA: TGCAGTGCTAGGGGGGGTGAAACGCAGTATTTT
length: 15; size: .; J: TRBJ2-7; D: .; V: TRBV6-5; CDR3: CASSPPQGSSYEQYF; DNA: TGTGCCAGCAGTCCCCCCCAGGGTAGCTCCTACGAGCAGTACTTC